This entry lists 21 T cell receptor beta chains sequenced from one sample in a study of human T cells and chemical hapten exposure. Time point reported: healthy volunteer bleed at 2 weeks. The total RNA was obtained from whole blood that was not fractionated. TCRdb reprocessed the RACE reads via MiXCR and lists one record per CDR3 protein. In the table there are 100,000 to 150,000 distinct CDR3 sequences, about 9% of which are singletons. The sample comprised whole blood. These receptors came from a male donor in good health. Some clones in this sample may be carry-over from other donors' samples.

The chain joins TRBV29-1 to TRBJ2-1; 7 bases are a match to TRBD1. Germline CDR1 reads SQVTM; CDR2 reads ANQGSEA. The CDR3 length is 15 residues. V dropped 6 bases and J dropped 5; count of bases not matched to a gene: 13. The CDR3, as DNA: TGCAGCGTCCGCCTCAGGGGGTCTGCGAACAATGAGCAGTTCTTC. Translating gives CSVRLRGSANNEQFF.

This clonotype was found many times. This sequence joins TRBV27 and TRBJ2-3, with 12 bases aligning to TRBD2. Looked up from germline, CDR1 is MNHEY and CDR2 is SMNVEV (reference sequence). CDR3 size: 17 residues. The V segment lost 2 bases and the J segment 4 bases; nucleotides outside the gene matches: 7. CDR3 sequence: CASSLQLAGGRSDTQYF. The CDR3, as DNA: TGTGCCAGCAGTTTACAACTAGCGGGAGGAAGGTCAGATACGCAGTATTTT.

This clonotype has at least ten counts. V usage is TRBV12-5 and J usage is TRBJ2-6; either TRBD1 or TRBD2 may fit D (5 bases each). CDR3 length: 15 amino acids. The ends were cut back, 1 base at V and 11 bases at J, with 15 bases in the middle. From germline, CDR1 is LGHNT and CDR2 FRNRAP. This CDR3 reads CASGLDPGPSHVLTF. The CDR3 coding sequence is TGTGCTAGTGGTTTGGACCCGGGACCGTCGCACGTCCTGACTTTC.

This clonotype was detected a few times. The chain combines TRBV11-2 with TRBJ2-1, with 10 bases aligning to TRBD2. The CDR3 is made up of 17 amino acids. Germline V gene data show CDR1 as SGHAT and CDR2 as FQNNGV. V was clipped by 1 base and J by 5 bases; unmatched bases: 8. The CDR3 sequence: CASSLVLLAGVDNEQFF. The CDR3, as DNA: TGTGCCAGCAGCTTAGTGCTGCTAGCGGGAGTGGACAATGAGCAGTTCTTC.

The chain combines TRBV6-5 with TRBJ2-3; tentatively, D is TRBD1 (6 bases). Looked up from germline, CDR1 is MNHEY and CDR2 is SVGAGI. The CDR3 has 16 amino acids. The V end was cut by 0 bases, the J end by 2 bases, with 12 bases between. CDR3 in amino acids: CASSYSWTVNTDTQYF. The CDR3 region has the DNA TGTGCCAGCAGTTACTCCTGGACAGTCAACACAGATACGCAGTATTTT.

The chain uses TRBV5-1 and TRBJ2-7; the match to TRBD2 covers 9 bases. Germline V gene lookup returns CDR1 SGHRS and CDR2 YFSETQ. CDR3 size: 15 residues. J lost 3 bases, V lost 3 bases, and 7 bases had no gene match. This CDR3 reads CASSWEREVYYEQYF. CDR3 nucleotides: TGCGCCAGCAGCTGGGAGCGGGAGGTCTACTACGAGCAGTACTTC. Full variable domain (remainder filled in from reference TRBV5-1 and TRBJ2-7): KAGVTQTPRYLIKTRGQQVTLSCSPISGHRSVSWYQQTPGQGLQFLFEYFSETQRNKGNFPGRFSGRQFSNSRSEMNVSTLELGDSALYLCASSWEREVYYEQYFGPGTRLTVT.

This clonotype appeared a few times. The chain's CDR3 is CSARGALGVSSTEAFF. The CDR3 DNA reads TGCAGTGCTAGAGGGGCCCTCGGGGTCTCATCCACTGAAGCTTTCTTT. J is TRBJ1-1 and V is TRBV20-1; D gene unclear. The CDR3 has 16 residues. V lost 1 base and J lost 4, with 19 bases in between. Germline V gene data show CDR1 as DFQATT and CDR2 as SNEGSKA (reference sequence).

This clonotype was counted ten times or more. The CDR3 nucleotides read TGTGCCAGCAGTAACACAGGGGATTCACCCCTCCACTTT. It translates to CASSNTGDSPLHF. The chain is built from TRBV6-6 and TRBJ1-6, with 7 bases fitting TRBD1. The CDR3 spans 13 residues. The V gene's germline CDR1 is MNHNY and CDR2 SVGAGI (reference sequence). Unmatched junction bases numbered 3, after V lost 5 bases and J lost 8 bases.

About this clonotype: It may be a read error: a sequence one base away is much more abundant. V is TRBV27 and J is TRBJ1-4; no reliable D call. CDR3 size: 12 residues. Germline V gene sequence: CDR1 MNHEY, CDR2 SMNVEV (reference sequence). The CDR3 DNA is TGTGTCACCGGCAGGCGAGGTGAAAAACTGTTTTTT. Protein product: CVTGRRGEKLFF.

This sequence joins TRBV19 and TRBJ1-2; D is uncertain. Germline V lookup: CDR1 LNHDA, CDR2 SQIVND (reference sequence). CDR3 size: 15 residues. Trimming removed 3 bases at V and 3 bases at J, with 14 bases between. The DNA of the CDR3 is TGTGCCAGTAGTATTCATACCGGTGTTGACTATGGCTACACCTTC. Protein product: CASSIHTGVDYGYTF.

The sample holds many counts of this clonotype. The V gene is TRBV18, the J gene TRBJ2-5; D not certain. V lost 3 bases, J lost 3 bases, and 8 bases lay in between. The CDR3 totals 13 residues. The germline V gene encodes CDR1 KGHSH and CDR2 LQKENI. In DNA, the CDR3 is TGTGCCAGCTCACCGTACGAAGAAGAGACCCAGTACTTC. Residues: CASSPYEEETQYF.

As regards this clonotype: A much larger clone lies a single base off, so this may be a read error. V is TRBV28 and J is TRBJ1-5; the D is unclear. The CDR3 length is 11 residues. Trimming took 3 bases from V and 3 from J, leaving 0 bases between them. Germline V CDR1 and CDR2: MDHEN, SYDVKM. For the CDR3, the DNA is TGTGCCAGCAGTTTCAATCAGCCCCAGCATTTT. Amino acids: CASSFNQPQHF.

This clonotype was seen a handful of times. The CDR3 here is CASSPQLGYEQYF. The CDR3 nucleotides are TGTGCCAGCAGTCCCCAACTAGGGTACGAGCAGTACTTC. The V and J genes are TRBV27 and TRBJ2-7, with a possible D match to TRBD2 (5 bases). The CDR3 runs to 13 residues. Trimming pared 5 bases from V and 4 bases from J, leaving 12 bases between. Germline assignment: CDR1 MNHEY and CDR2 SMNVEV (reference sequence).

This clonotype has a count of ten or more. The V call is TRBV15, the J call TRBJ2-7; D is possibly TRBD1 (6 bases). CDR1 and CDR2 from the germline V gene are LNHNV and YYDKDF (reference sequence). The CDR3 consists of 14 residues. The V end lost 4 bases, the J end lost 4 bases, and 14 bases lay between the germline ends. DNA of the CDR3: TGTGCCACCAGCAATCGGGACACTCTATACGAGCAGTACTTC. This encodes CATSNRDTLYEQYF. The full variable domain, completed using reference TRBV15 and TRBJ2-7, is DAMVIQNPRYQVTQFGKPVTLSCSQTLNHNVMYWYQQKSSQAPKLLFHYYDKDFNNEADTPDNFQSRRPNTSFCFLDIRSPGLGDTAMYLCATSNRDTLYEQYFGPGTRLTVT.

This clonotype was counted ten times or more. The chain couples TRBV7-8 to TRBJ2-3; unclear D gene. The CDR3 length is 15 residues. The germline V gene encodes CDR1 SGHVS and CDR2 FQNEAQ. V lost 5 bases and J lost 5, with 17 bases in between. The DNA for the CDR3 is TGTGCCAGCAGCCGTGACCGTGGGGAAGGAGATACGCAGTATTTT. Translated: CASSRDRGEGDTQYF. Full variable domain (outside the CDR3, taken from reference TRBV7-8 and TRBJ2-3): GAGVSQSPRYKVAKRGQDVALRCDPISGHVSLFWYQQALGQGPEFLTYFQNEAQLDKSGLPSDRFFAERPEGSVSTLKIQRTQQEDSAVYLCASSRDRGEGDTQYFGPGTRLTVL.

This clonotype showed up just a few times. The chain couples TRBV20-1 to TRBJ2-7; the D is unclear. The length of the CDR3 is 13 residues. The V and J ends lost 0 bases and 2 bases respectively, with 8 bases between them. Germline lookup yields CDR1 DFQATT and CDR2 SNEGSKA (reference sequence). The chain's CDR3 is CSARDSETYEQYF. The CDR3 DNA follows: TGCAGTGCTAGAGATTCAGAGACCTACGAGCAGTACTTC.

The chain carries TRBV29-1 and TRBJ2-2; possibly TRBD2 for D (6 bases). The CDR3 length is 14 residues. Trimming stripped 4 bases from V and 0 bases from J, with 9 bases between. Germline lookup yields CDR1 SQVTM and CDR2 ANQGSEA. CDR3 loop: CSVGRDSNTGELFF. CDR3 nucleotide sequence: TGCAGCGTTGGGAGGGACTCGAACACCGGGGAGCTGTTTTTT.

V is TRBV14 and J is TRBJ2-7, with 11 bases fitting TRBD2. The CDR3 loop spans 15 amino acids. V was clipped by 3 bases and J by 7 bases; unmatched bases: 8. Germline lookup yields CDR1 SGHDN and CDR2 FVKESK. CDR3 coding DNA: TGTGCCAGCAGCCAGATCGGGACTAGCGGTGGAGAGCAGTACTTC. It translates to CASSQIGTSGGEQYF. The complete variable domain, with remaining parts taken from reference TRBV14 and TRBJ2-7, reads EAGVTQFPSHSVIEKGQTVTLRCDPISGHDNLYWYRRVMGKEIKFLLHFVKESKQDESGMPNNRFLAERTGGTYSTLKVQPAELEDSGVYFCASSQIGTSGGEQYFGPGTRLTVT.

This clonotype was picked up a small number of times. CDR3: CASSFRNTGELFF. For the CDR3, the DNA is TGTGCCAGCAGCTTCCGGAACACCGGGGAGCTGTTTTTT. This chain connects TRBV7-9 to TRBJ2-2; D unresolved. CDR1 is SEHNR, CDR2 FQNEAQ, per germline (reference sequence). The CDR3 totals 13 residues. The germline V and J ends were trimmed by 3 bases and 1 base, with 3 bases remaining between them.

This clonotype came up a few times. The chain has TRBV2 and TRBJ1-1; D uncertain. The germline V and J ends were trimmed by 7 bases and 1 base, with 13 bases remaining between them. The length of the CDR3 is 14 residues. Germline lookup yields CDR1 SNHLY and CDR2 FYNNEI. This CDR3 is CASNSNSKNTEAFF. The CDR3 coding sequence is TGTGCCAGCAATTCCAATTCGAAGAACACTGAAGCTTTCTTT.

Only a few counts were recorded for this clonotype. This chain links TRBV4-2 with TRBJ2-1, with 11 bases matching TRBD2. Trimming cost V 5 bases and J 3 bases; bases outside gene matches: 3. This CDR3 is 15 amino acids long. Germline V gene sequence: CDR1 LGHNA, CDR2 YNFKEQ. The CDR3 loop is CASSTLAGGYNEQFF. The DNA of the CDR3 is TGTGCCAGCAGCACCCTAGCGGGGGGCTACAATGAGCAGTTCTTC.